This T cell receptor (beta chain) was captured in a study of blood T cell repertoires in COVID-19. Overall study: Whether acute or convalescent, the COVID-19 samples came from the United States, Italy and Spain. From T cells, B-cell-depleted T cells, or PBMCs came the material, which was cDNA or gDNA.

This clone was seen many times. In the original workflow: Estimated nucleated cell counts came from reference gene primer amplification. Produced via immunoSEQ multiplex PCR; TCRdb's table is partial and in-frame only. The D gene and trimming were derived from the DNA, and the V and J assignments and clone size from that table. The repertoire holds about 480,000 clones, with approximately 88% as singletons. Those who participated ranged in age from 18 to 89 years and resided in approximately 23 US areas. With V trimmed by 4 bases and J by 4 bases, 9 bases remained unmatched. CDR1 is GTSNPN, CDR2 SVGIG, per germline (reference sequence). The CDR3 extends over 15 amino acids.

Sequencing input: PBMCs or T cells enriched from blood (not recorded which). This rearrangement joins TRBV30 to TRBJ1-2, with TRBD1 matching over 10 bases. The clonotype comes from a woman aged 40 to 50 who had recovered from COVID-19. CDR3 coding DNA: TGTGCCTGGACGACAGGGGGCTCCCCCCCCTATGGCTACACCTTC. The encoded protein is CAWTTGGSPPYGYTF.